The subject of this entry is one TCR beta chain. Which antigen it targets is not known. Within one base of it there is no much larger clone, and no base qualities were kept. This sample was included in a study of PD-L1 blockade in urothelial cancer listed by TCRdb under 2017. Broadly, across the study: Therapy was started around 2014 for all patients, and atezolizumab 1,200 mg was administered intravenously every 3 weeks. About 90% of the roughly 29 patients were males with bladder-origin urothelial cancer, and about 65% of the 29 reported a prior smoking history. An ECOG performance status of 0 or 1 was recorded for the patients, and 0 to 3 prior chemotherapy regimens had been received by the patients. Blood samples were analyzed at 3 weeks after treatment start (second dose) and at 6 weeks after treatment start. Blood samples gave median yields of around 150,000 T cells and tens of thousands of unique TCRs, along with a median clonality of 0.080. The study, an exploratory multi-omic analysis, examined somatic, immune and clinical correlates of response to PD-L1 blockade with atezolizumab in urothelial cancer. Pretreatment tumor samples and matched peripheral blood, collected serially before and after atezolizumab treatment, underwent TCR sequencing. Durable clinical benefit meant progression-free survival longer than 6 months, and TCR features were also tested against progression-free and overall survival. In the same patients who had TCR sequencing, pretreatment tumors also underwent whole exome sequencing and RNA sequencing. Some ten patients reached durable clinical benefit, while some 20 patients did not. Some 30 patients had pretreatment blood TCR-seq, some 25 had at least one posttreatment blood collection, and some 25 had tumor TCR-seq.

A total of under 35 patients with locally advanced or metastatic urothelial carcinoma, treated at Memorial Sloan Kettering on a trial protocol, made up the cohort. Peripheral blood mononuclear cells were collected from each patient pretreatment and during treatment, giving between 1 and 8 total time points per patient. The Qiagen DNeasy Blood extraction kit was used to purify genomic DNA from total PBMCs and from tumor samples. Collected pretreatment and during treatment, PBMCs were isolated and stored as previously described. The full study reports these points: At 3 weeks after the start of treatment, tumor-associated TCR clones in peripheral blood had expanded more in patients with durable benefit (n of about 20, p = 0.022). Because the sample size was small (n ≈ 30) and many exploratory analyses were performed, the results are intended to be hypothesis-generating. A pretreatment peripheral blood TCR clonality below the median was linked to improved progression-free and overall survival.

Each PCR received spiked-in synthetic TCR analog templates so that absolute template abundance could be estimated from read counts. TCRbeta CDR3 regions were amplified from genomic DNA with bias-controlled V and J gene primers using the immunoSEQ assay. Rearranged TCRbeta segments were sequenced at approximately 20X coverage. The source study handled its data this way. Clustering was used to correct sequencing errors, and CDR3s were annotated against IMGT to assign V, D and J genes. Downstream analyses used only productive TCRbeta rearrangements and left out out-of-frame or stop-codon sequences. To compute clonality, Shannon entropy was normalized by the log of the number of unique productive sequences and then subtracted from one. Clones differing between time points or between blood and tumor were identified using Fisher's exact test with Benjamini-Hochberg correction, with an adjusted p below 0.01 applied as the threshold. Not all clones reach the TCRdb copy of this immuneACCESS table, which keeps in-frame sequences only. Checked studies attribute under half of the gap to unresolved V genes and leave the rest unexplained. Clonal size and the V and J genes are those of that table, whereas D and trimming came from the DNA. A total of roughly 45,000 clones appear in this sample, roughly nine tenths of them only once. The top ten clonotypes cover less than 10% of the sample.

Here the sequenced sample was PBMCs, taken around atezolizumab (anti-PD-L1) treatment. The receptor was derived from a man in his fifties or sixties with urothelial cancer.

The CDR3 is CASSGGQGVQPQHF. The DNA is TGTGCCAGCAGTGGGGGACAGGGGGTTCAGCCCCAGCATTTT. The chain links TRBV6-4 with TRBJ1-5; 11 bases in between match TRBD1. CDR1 and CDR2 (MRHNA, SNTAGT) derive from the germline V gene. The junction shows trimming of 4 bases on V and 6 bases on J, and the gene matches do not reach 2 bases of it. The CDR3 covers 14 residues, taking in both the cysteine and the phenylalanine. Kept here is only the CDR3 DNA, which spans 42 bases and is read in frame from base 1.